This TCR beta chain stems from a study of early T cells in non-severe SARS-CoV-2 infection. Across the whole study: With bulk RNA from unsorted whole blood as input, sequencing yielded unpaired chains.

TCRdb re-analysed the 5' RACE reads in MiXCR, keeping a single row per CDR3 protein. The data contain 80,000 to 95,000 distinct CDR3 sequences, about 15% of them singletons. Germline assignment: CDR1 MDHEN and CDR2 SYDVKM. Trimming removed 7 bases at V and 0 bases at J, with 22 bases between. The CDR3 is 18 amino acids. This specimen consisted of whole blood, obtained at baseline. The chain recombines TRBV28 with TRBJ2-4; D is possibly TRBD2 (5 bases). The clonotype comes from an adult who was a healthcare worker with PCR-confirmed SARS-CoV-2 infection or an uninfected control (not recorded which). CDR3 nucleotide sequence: TGTGCCAGCAAAGTGGGGAGCCGCTACACGTTAGCCAAAAACATTCAGTACTTC. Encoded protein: CASKVGSRYTLAKNIQYF. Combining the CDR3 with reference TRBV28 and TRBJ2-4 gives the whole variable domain DVKVTQSSRYLVKRTGEKVFLECVQDMDHENMFWYRQDPGLGLRLIYFSYDVKMKEKGDIPEGYSVSREKKERFSLILESASTNQTSMYLCASKVGSRYTLAKNIQYFGAGTRLSVL.